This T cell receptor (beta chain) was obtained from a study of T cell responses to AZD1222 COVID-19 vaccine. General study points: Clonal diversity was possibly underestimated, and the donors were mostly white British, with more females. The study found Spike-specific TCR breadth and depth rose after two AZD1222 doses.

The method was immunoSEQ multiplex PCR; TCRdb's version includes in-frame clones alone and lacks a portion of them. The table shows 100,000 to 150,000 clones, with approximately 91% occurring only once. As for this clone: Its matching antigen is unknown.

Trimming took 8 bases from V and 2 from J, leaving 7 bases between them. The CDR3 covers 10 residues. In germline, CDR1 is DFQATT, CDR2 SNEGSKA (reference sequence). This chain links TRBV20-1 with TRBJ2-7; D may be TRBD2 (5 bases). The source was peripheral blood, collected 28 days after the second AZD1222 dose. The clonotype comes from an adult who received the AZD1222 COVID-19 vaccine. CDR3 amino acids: CSSGTYEQYF. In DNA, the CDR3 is TGCAGTTCGGGGACCTACGAGCAGTACTTC.